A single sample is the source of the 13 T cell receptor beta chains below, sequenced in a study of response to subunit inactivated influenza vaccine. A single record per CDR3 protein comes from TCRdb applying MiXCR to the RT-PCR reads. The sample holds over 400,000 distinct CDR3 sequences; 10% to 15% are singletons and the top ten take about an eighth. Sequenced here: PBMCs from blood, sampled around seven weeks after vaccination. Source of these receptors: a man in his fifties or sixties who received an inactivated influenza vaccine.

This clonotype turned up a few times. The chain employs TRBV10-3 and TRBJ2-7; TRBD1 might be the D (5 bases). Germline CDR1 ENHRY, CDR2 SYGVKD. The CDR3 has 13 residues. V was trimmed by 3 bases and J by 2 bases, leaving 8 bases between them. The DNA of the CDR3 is TGTGCCATCAGTGAACAGGTTACCTACGAGCAGTACTTC. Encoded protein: CAISEQVTYEQYF.

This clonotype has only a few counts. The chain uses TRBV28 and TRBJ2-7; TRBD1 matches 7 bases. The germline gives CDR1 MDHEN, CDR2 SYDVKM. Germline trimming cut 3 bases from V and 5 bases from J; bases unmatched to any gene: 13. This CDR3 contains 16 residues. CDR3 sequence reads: CASSLGLGTVSNEQYF. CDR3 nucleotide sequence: TGTGCCAGCAGTTTGGGTCTCGGGACAGTTTCGAACGAGCAGTACTTC.

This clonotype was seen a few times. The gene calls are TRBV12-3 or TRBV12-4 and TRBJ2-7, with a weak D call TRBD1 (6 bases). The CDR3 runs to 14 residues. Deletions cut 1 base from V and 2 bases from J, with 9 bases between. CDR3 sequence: CASSLGDTTYEQYF. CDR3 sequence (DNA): TGTGCCAGCAGTTTAGGGGACACCACCTACGAGCAGTACTTC.

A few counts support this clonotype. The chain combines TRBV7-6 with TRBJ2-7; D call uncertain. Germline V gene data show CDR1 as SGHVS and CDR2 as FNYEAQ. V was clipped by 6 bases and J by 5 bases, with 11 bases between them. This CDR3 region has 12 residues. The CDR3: CASSSLFNEQYF. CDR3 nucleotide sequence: TGTGCCAGCAGTTCCCTATTCAACGAGCAGTACTTC.

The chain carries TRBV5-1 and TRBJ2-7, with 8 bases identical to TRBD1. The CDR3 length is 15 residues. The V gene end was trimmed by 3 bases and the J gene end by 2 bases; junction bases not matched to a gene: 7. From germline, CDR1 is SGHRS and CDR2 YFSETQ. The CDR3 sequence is CASSSGDRKAYEQYF. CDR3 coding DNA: TGCGCCAGCAGCTCCGGGGACAGGAAGGCCTACGAGCAGTACTTC.

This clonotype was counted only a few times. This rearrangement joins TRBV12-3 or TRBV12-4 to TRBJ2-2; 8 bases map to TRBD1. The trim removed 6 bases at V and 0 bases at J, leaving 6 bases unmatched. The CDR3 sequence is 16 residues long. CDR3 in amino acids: CASRDAGGANTGELFF. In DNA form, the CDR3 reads TGTGCCAGCAGGGACGCAGGGGGCGCGAACACCGGGGAGCTGTTTTTT.

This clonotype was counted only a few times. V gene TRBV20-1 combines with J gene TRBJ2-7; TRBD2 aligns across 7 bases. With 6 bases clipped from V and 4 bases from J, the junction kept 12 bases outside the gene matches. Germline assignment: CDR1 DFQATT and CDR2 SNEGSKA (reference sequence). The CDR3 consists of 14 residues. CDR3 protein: CSASRMASGYEQYF. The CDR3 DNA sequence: TGCAGTGCCTCCAGGATGGCTAGCGGTTACGAGCAGTACTTC.

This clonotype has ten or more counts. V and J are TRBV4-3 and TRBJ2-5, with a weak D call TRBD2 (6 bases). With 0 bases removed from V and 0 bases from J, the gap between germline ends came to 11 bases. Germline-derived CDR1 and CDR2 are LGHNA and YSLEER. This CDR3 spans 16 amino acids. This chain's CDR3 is CASSQDFRDYQETQYF. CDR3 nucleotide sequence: TGCGCCAGCAGCCAAGATTTCAGGGACTACCAAGAGACCCAGTACTTC.

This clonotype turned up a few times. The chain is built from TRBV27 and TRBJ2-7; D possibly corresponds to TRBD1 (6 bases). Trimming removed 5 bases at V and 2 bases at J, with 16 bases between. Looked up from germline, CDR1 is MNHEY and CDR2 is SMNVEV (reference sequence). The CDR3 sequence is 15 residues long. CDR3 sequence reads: CASSPWTARTYEQYF. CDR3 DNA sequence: TGTGCCAGCAGTCCCTGGACAGCTAGGACCTACGAGCAGTACTTC.

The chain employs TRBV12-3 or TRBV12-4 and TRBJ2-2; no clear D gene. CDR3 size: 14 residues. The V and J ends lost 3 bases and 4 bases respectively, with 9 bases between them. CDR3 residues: CASSFGVLTGELFF. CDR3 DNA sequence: TGTGCCAGCAGTTTTGGGGTCCTCACCGGGGAGCTGTTTTTT.

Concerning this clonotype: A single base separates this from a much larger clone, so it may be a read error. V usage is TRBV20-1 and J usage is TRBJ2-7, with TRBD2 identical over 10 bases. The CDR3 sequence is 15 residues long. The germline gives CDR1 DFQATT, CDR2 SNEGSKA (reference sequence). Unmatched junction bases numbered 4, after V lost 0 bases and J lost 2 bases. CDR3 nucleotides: TGCAGTGCTAGAGATTTAACTAGCGGGGCCTACGAGCAGTACTTC. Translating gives CSARDLTSGAYEQYF.

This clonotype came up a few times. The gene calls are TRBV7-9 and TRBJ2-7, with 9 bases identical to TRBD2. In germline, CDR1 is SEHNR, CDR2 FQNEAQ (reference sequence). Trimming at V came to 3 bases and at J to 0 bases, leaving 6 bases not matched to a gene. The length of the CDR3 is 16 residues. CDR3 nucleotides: TGTGCCAGCAGCTTGAGGGCGGGAGGGCGCTCCTACGAGCAGTACTTC. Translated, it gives CASSLRAGGRSYEQYF. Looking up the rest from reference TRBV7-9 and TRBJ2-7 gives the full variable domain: DTGVSQNPRHKITKRGQNVTFRCDPISEHNRLYWYRQTLGQGPEFLTYFQNEAQLEKSRLLSDRFSAERPKGSFSTLEIQRTEQGDSAMYLCASSLRAGGRSYEQYFGPGTRLTVT.

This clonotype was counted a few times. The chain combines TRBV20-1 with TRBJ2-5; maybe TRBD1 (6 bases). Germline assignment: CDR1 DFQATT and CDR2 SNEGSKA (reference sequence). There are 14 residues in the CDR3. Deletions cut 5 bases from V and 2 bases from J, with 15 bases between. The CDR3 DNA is TGCAGTGCTTTTTACCCGAGGGGGCAAGAGACCCAGTACTTC. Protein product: CSAFYPRGQETQYF.